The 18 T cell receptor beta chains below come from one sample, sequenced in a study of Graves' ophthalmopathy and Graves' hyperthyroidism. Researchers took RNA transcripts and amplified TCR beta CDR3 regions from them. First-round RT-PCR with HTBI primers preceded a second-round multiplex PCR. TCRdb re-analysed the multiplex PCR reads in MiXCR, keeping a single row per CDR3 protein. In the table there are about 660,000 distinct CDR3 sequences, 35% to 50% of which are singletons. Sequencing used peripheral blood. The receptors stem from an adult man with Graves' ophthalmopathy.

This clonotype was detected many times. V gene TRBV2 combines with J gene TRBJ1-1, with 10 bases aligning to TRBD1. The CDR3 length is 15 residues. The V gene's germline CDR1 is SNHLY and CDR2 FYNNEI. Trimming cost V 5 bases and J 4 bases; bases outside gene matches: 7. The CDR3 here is CASSPRTGGGTEAFF. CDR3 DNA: TGTGCCAGCAGTCCCCGGACAGGGGGGGGCACTGAAGCTTTCTTT.

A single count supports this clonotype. CDR3 in amino acids: CAWSVSLRREAFF. Written as DNA, the CDR3 is TGTGCCTGGAGTGTAAGTTTACGTCGGGAAGCTTTCTTT. The rearrangement uses TRBV30 and TRBJ1-1, with D hard to call. The CDR3 is made up of 13 amino acids. Looked up from germline, CDR1 is GTSNPN and CDR2 is SVGIG (reference sequence). Trimming removed 0 bases from V and 8 bases from J, with 13 bases in between.

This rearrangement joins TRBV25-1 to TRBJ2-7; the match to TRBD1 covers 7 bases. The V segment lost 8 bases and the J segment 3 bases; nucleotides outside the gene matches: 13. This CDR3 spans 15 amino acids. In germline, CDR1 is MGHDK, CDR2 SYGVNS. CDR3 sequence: CASSPGQGVVYEQYF. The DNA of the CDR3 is TGTGCCAGCTCACCGGGCCAGGGGGTAGTCTACGAGCAGTACTTC.

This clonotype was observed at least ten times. The chain's CDR3 is CATSASGQGDYEQYF. CDR3 DNA sequence: TGTGCCACCAGCGCAAGTGGACAGGGAGACTACGAGCAGTACTTC. The chain recombines TRBV24-1 with TRBJ2-7; 8 bases are shared with TRBD1. This CDR3 has 15 amino acids. Germline V gene data show CDR1 as KGHDR and CDR2 as SFDVKD. Trimming took 7 bases from V and 3 from J; bases not matched to a gene: 10.

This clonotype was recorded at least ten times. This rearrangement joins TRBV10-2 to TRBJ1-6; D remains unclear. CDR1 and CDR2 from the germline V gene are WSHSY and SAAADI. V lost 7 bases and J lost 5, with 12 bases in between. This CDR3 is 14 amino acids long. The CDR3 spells CASTIQGNNSPLHF. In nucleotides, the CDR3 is TGCGCCAGCACCATTCAAGGGAATAATTCACCCCTCCACTTT.

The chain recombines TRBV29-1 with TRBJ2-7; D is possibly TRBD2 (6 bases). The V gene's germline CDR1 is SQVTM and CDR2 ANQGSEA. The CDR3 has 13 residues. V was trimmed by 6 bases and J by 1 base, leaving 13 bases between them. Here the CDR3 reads CSVAPGVSYEQYF. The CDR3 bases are TGCAGCGTAGCTCCGGGAGTGTCCTACGAGCAGTACTTC.

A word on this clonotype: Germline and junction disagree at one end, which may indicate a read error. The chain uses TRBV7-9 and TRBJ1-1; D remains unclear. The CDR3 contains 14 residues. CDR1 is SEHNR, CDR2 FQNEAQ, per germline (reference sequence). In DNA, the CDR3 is TGCGCCAGCAGCTTGAGATACCCGAACACTGAAGCTTTCTTT. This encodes CASSLRYPNTEAFF.

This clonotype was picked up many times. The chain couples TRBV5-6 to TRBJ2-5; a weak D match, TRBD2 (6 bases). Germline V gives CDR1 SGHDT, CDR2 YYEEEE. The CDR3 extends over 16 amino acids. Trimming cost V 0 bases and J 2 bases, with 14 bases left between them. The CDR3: CASSLGLVTTQETQYF. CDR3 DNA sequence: TGTGCCAGCAGCTTGGGACTAGTAACGACTCAAGAGACCCAGTACTTC.

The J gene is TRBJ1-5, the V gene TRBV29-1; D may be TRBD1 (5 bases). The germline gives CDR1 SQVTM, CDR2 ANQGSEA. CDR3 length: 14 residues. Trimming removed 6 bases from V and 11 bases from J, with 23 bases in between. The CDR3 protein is CSVLRDRQQETQHF. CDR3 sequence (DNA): TGCAGCGTCCTTCGCGACAGACAACAAGAGACCCAGCATTTT.

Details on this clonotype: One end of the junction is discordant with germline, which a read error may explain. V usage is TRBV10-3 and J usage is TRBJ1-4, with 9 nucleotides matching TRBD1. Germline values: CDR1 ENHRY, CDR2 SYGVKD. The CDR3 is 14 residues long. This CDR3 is CASSLGQGREKLFF. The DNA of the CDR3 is TGTGCCAGCAGTTTGGGACAGGGACGAGAAAAACTGTTTTTT.

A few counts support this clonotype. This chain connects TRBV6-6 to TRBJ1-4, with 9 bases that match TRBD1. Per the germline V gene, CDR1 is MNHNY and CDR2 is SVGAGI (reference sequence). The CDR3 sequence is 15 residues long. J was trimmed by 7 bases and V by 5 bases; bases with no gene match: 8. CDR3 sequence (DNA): TGTGCCAGCAGTCCTCGACAGGGGGAGGGTGAAAAACTGTTTTTT. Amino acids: CASSPRQGEGEKLFF.

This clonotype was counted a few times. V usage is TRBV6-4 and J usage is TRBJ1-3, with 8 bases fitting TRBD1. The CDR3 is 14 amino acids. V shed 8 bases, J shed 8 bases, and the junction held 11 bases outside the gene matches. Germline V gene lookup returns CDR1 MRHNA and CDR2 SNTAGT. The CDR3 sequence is CASALDRGRDTIYF. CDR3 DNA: TGTGCCAGCGCCCTAGACAGGGGAAGAGACACCATATATTTT.

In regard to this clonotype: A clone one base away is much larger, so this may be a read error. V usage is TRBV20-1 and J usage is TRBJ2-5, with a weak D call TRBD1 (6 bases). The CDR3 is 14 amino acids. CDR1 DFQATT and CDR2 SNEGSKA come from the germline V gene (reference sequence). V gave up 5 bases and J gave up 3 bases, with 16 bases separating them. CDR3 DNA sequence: TGCAGTGCTGGATCCGGGACACCAGAAGAGACCCAGTACTTC. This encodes CSAGSGTPEETQYF.

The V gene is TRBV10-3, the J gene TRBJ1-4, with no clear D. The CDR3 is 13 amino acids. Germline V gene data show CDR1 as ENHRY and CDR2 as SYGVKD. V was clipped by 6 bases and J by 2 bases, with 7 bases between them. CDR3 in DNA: TGTGCCATCAGCCGTCGGACTAATGAAAAACTGTTTTTT. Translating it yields CAISRRTNEKLFF.

The CDR3 spells CRVDYGYTF. CDR3 nucleotide sequence: TGCAGGGTCGACTATGGCTACACCTTC. The chain recombines TRBV29-1 with TRBJ1-2, with no clear D. This CDR3 comprises 9 residues. The germline V gene has CDR1 SQVTM and CDR2 ANQGSEA.

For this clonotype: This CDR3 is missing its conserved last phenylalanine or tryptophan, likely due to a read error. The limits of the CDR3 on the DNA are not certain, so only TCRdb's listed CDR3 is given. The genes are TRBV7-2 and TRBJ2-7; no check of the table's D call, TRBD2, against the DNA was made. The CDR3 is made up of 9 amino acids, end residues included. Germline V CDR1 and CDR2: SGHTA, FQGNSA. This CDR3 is CASTLGLAG.

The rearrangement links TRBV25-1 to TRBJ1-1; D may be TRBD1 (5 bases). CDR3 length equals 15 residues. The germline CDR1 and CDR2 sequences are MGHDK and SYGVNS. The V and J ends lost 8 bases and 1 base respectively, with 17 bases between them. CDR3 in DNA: TGTGCCAGCTCCCTTGGGACGCTGGGGAACACTGAAGCTTTCTTT. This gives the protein CASSLGTLGNTEAFF.

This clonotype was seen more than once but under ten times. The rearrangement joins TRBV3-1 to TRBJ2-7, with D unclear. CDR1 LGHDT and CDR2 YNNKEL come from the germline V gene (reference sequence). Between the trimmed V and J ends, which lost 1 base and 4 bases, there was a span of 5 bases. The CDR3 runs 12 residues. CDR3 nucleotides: TGTGCCAGCAGCCAAGGGAAATACGAGCAGTACTTC. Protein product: CASSQGKYEQYF.